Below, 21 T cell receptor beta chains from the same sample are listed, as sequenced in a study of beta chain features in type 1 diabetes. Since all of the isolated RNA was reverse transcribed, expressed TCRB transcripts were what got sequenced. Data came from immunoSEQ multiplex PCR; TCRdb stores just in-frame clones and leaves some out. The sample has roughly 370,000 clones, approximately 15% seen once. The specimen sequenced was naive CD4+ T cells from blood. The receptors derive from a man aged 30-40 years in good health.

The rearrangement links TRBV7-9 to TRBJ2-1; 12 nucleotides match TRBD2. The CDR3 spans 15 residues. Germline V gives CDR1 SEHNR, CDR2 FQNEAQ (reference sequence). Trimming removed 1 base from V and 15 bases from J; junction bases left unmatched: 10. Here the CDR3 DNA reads TGTGCCAGCAGCTTAGACCTTCTAGCGGGGGGGCCCGGGTTCTTC. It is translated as CASSLDLLAGGPGFF.

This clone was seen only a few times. The CDR3 reads CASSKGATNEKLFF. The CDR3 DNA reads as TGTGCCAGCTCAAAGGGGGCAACTAATGAAAAACTGTTTTTT. V is TRBV18 and J is TRBJ1-4; D perhaps matches TRBD1 (6 bases). The V gene lost 5 bases and the J gene lost 0 bases, with 7 bases spanning the gap. Germline CDR1 KGHSH, CDR2 LQKENI. CDR3 length: 14 residues.

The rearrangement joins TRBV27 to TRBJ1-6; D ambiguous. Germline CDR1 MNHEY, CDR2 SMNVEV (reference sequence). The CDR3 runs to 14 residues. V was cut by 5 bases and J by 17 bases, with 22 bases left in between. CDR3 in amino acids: CASSDLFRPERIHF. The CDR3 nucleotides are TGTGCCAGCAGTGATCTCTTCCGGCCCGAAAGAATCCACTTT.

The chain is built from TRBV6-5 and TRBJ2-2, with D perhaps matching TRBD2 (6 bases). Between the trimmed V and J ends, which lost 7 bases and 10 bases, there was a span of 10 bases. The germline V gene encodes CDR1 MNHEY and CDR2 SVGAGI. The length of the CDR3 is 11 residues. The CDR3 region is CASTGGVELFF. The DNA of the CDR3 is TGTGCCAGCACTGGCGGGGTGGAGCTGTTTTTT.

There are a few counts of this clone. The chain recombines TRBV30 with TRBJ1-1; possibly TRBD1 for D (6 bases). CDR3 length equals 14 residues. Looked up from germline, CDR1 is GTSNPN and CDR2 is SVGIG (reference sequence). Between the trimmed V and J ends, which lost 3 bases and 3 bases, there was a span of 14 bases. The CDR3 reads CAWSRGRKDTEAFF. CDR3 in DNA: TGTGCCTGGAGCAGGGGCAGGAAGGACACTGAAGCTTTCTTT.

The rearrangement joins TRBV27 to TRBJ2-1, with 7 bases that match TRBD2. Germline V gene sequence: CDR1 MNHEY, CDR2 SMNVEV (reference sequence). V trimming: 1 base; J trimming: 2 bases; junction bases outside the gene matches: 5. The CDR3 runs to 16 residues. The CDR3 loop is CASSLLVTSPYNEQFF. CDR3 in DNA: TGTGCCAGCAGTTTATTGGTGACTAGCCCCTACAATGAGCAGTTCTTC.

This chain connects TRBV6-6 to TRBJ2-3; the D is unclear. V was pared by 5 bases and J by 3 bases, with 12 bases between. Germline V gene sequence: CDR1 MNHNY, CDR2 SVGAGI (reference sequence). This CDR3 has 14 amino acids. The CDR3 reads CASSNPGLTDTQYF. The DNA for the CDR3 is TGTGCCAGCAGTAACCCTGGGTTAACAGATACGCAGTATTTT.

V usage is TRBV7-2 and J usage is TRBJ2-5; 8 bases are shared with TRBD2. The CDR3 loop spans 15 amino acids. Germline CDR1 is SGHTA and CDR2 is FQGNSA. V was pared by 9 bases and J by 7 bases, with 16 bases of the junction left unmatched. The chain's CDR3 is CARRFNMSGGWTQYF. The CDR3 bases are TGTGCCAGACGCTTTAATATGAGCGGGGGCTGGACCCAGTACTTC.

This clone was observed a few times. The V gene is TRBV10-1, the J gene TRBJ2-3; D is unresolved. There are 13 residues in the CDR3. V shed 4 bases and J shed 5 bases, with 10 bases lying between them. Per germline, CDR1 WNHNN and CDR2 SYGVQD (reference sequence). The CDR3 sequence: CASSVGLGDTQYF. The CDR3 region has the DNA TGCGCCAGCAGTGTTGGGCTAGGAGATACGCAGTATTTT.

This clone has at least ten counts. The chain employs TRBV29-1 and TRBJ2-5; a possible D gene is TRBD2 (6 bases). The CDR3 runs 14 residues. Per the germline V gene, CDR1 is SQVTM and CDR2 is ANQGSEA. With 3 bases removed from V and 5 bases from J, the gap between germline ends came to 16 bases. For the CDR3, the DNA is TGCAGCGTTGAGGGCGGGAAAACTCTGGAGACCCAGTACTTC. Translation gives CSVEGGKTLETQYF. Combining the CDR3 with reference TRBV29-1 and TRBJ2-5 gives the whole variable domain SAVISQKPSRDICQRGTSLTIQCQVDSQVTMMFWYRQQPGQSLTLIATANQGSEATYESGFVIDKFPISRPNLTFSTLTVSNMSPEDSSIYLCSVEGGKTLETQYFGPGTRLLVL.

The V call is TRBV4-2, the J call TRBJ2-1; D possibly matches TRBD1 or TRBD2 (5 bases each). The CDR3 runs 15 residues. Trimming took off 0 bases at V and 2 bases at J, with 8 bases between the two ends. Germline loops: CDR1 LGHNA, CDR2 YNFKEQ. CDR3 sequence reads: CASSQERGPYNEQFF. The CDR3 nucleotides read TGTGCCAGCAGCCAAGAGAGGGGCCCCTACAATGAGCAGTTCTTC.

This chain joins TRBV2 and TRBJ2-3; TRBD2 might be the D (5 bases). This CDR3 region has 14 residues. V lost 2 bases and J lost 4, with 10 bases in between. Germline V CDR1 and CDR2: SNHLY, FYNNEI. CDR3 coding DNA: TGTGCCAGCAGTGAAACCGGGCGGGCAGATACGCAGTATTTT. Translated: CASSETGRADTQYF.

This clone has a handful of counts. The CDR3 DNA sequence: TGTGCCAGCAGTGGCAGGGGGCGACTAAACAATGAGCAGTTCTTC. It encodes CASSGRGRLNNEQFF. The chain has TRBV2 and TRBJ2-1; 8 nucleotides line up with TRBD1. The V gene's germline CDR1 is SNHLY and CDR2 FYNNEI. CDR3 size: 15 residues. The ends lost 4 bases at V and 5 bases at J; junction bases unmatched: 7.

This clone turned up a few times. CDR3: CASSLRDSYEQYF. The CDR3 DNA reads TGCGCCAGCAGCCTCCGGGACAGCTACGAGCAGTACTTC. The J gene is TRBJ2-7, the V gene TRBV4-3; TRBD1 agrees at 7 bases. The trim removed 4 bases at V and 3 bases at J, leaving 3 bases unmatched. CDR1 LGHNA and CDR2 YSLEER come from the germline V gene. This CDR3 is 13 amino acids long.

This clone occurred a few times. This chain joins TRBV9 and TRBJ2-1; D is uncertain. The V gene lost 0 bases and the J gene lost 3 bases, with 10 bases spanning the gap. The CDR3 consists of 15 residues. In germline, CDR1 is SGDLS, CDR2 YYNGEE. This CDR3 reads CASSVAHRVYNEQFF. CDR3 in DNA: TGTGCCAGCAGCGTAGCTCACCGGGTCTACAATGAGCAGTTCTTC.

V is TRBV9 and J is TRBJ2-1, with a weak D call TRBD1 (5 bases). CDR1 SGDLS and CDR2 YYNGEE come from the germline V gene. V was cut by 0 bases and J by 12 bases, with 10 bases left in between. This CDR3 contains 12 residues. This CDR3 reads CASSVGVGLQFF. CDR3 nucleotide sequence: TGTGCCAGCAGCGTAGGAGTGGGGCTGCAGTTCTTC.

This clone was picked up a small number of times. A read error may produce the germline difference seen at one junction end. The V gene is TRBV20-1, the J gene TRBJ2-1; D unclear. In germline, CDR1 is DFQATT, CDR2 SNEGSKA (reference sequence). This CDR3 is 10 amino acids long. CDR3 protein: CSAREYSILF. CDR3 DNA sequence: TGCAGTGCTAGAGAGTATTCAATTCTCTTC.

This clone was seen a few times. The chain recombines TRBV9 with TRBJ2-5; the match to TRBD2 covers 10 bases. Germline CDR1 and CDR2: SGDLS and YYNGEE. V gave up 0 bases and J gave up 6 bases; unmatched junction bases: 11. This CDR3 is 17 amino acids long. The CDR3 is CASSVDGLAGVLQTQYF. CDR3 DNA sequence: TGTGCCAGCAGCGTAGACGGGCTAGCGGGAGTTTTACAGACCCAGTACTTC.

CDR3 nucleotide sequence: TGCGCCAGCAGCCAAGACCGGCGGGTAAGCAATCAGCCCCAGCATTTT. It encodes CASSQDRRVSNQPQHF. The chain links TRBV4-1 to TRBJ1-5; D remains ambiguous. This CDR3 is 16 amino acids long. V lost 0 bases and J 1 base, leaving 10 bases between the germline ends. Germline V gene lookup returns CDR1 MGHRA and CDR2 YSYEKL.

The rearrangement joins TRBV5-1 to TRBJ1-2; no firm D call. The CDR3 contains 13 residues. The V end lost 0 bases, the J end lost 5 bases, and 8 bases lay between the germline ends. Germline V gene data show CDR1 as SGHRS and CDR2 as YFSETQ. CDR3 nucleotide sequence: TGCGCCAGCAGCTTGGAAGGCTATTATGGCTACACCTTC. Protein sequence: CASSLEGYYGYTF.

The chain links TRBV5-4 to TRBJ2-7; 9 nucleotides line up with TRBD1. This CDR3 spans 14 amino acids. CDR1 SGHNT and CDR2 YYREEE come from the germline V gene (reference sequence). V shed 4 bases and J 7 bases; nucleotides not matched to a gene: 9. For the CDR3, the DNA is TGTGCCAGCAGCACCGGACAGGGGCGTGGAGAGCAGTACGTC. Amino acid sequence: CASSTGQGRGEQYV.